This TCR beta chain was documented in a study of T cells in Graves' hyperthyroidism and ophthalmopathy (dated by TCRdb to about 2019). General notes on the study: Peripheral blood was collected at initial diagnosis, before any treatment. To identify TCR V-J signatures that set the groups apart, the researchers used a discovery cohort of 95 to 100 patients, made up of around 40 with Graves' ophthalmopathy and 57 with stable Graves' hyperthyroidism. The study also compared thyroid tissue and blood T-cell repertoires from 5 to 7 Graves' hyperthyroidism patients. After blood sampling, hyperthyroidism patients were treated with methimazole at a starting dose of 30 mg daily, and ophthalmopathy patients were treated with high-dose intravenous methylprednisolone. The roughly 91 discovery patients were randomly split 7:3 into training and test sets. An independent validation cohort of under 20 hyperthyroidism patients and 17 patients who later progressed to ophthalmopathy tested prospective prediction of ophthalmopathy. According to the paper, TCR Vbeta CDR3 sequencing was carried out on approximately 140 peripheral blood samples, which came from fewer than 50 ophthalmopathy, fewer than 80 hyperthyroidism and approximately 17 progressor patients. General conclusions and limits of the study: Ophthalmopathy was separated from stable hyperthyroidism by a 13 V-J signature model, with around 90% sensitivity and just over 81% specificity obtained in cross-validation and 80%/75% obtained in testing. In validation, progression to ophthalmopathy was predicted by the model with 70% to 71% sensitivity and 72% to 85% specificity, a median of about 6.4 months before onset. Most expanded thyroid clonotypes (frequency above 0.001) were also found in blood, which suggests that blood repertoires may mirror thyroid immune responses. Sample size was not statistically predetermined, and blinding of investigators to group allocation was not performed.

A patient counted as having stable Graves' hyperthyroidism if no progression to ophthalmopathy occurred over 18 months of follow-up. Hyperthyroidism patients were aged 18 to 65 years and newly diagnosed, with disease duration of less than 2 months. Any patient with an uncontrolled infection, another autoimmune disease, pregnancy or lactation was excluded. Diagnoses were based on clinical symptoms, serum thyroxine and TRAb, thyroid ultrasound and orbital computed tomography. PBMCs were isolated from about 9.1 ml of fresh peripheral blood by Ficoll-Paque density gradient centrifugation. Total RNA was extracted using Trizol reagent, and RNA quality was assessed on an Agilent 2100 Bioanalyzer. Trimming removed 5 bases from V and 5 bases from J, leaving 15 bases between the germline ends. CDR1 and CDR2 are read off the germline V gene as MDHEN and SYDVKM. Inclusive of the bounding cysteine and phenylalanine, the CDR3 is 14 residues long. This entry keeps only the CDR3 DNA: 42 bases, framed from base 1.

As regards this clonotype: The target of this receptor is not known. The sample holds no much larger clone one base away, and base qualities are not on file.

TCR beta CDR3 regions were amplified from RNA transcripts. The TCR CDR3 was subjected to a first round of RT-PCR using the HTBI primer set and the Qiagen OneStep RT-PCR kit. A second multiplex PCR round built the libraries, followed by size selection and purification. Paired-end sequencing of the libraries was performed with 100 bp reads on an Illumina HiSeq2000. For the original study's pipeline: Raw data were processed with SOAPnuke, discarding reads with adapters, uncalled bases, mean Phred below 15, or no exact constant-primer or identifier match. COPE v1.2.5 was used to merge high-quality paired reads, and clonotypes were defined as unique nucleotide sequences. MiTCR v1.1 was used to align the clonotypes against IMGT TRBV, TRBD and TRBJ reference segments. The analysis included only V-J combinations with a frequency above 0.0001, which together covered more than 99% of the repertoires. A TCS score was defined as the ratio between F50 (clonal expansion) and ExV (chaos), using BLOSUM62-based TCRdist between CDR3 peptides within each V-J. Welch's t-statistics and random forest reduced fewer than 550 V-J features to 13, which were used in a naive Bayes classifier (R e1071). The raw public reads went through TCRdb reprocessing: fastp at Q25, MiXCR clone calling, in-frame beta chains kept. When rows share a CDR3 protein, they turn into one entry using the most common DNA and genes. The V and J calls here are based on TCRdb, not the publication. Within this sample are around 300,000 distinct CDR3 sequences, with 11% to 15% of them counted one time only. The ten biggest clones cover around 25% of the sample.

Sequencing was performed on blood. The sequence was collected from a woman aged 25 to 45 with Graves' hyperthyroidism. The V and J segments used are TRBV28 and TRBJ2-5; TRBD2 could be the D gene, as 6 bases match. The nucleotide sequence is TGTGCCAGCAGTACCCCGGGAGTTGGGGAGACCCAGTACTTC. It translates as CASSTPGVGETQYF.